The 24 T cell receptor beta chains presented below share a single source sample, sequenced in a study of blood T cell repertoires in COVID-19. Produced via immunoSEQ multiplex PCR; TCRdb's table is partial and in-frame only. The data contain about 250,000 clones, 84% of them singletons. The sample comprised peripheral blood. The source is a woman aged 40 to 49 who had recovered from COVID-19.

This clone was picked up a small number of times. V usage is TRBV4-1 and J usage is TRBJ1-4; 8 nucleotides match TRBD1. The junction had 5 bases not matched to a gene; V was cut back by 4 bases and J by 7 bases. This CDR3 comprises 14 residues. The germline gives CDR1 MGHRA, CDR2 YSYEKL. The CDR3: CASSPGQGGEKLFF. Here the CDR3 DNA reads TGCGCCAGCAGCCCCGGACAGGGCGGTGAAAAACTGTTTTTT.

CDR3 DNA sequence: TGTGCCAGCAGCTTAACCCTTACTGGGCAGTACTTC. Translation: CASSLTLTGQYF. V and J are TRBV11-2 and TRBJ2-7; no reliable D call. Per germline, CDR1 SGHAT and CDR2 FQNNGV. CDR3 length: 12 amino acids. Trimming cost V 2 bases and J 9 bases, with 11 bases left between them.

The gene calls are TRBV6-5 and TRBJ1-1; D is possibly TRBD1 (5 bases). The CDR3 has 14 residues. V shed 10 bases and J shed 4 bases, with 19 bases lying between them. The germline V gene has CDR1 MNHEY and CDR2 SVGAGI. The CDR3 DNA sequence: TGTGCCATTCCGAACCCAGGGTCTGGCACTGAAGCTTTCTTT. Encoded protein: CAIPNPGSGTEAFF.

This rearrangement joins TRBV3-1 (or the pseudogene TRBV3-2) to TRBJ2-7; D may be TRBD1 (6 bases). The CDR3 length is 15 residues. Germline CDR1 LGHDT, CDR2 YNNKEL (reference sequence). The ends were cut back, 1 base at V and 3 bases at J, with 13 bases in the middle. CDR3 region: CASSQVGLQGYEQYF. The CDR3 DNA is TGTGCCAGCAGCCAAGTTGGGCTACAGGGCTACGAGCAGTACTTC.

This chain uses TRBV7-6 with TRBJ2-1; 8 bases are shared with TRBD2. The CDR3 runs 12 residues. Trimming cost V 3 bases and J 10 bases; bases outside gene matches: 2. Germline CDR1 and CDR2: SGHVS and FNYEAQ. The chain's CDR3 is CASSFRLAEQFF. The DNA of the CDR3 is TGTGCCAGCAGCTTCCGACTAGCGGAGCAGTTCTTC.

The gene calls are TRBV28 and TRBJ1-2, with D perhaps TRBD1 (5 bases). CDR1 is MDHEN, CDR2 SYDVKM, per germline. V was shortened by 7 bases and J by 3 bases, with 9 bases between the two germline ends. This CDR3 has 12 residues. The CDR3 nucleotides are TGTGCCAGCAAGGGGTCCTACTATGGCTACACCTTC. Protein sequence: CASKGSYYGYTF.

The chain is built from TRBV2 and TRBJ1-1, with TRBD1 as a possible D gene (5 bases). Germline V gene sequence: CDR1 SNHLY, CDR2 FYNNEI. The CDR3 loop spans 11 amino acids. CDR3 in amino acids: CADGGNTEAFF. In nucleotides, the CDR3 is TGTGCAGACGGGGGGAACACTGAAGCTTTCTTT.

The V call is TRBV2, the J call TRBJ2-1; 9 bases line up with TRBD2. After removal of 7 bases from V and 3 bases from J, the junction contained 19 bases not matched to a gene. This CDR3 is built from 19 residues. Germline lookup yields CDR1 SNHLY and CDR2 FYNNEI. CDR3 nucleotides: TGTGCCAGCACCCAGGGACTAGCCGGCCCCGCGCGATTCTACAATGAGCAGTTCTTC. It codes for CASTQGLAGPARFYNEQFF.

The chain carries TRBV5-1 and TRBJ2-5; the D gene is possibly TRBD2 (6 bases). The length of the CDR3 is 15 residues. Germline CDR1 and CDR2: SGHRS and YFSETQ. Deletions cut 3 bases from V and 5 bases from J, with 17 bases between. CDR3 bases: TGCGCCAGCAGCTCCCTAGCGACAGAAAGGGAGACCCAGTACTTC. Its translation is CASSSLATERETQYF.

The rearrangement links TRBV18 to TRBJ2-7, with 8 positions matching TRBD1. The CDR3 runs to 14 residues. Trimming took 3 bases from V and 5 from J; bases not matched to a gene: 6. CDR1 KGHSH and CDR2 LQKENI come from the germline V gene. CDR3 bases: TGTGCCAGCTCACCTCCCGCAGGGGGCGACGAGCAGTACTTC. This translates into CASSPPAGGDEQYF.

The rearrangement uses TRBV2 and TRBJ1-5, with 7 bases identical to TRBD1. The CDR3 is made up of 13 amino acids. Per germline, CDR1 SNHLY and CDR2 FYNNEI. With 8 bases clipped from V and 2 bases from J, the junction kept 3 bases outside the gene matches. DNA of the CDR3: TGTGCCAGCTCCGACAGGGGCAATCAGCCCCAGCATTTT. Protein product: CASSDRGNQPQHF.

This chain uses TRBV18 with TRBJ1-5; no clear D. Germline CDR1 KGHSH, CDR2 LQKENI. V was pared by 3 bases and J by 3 bases, with 6 bases between. The CDR3 is made up of 13 amino acids. The CDR3 sequence is CASSPSNNQPQHF. CDR3 DNA: TGTGCCAGCTCACCTTCAAACAATCAGCCCCAGCATTTT.

The V gene is TRBV28, the J gene TRBJ2-7; 9 positions match TRBD1. The CDR3 extends over 12 amino acids. Germline V gives CDR1 MDHEN, CDR2 SYDVKM. The ends lost 10 bases at V and 6 bases at J; junction bases unmatched: 7. In DNA, the CDR3 is TGTGCCACGGGACAGGGCATCTCCGAGCAGTACTTC. Protein sequence: CATGQGISEQYF.

The CDR3 DNA reads TGTGCCAGCAGTTCCCGGGACAGGGGATACAATGAGCAGTTCTTC. The encoded protein is CASSSRDRGYNEQFF. The chain carries TRBV2 and TRBJ2-1, with 10 bases matching TRBD1. From germline, CDR1 is SNHLY and CDR2 FYNNEI. The CDR3 is 15 residues long. V was pared by 5 bases and J by 4 bases, with 5 bases of the junction left unmatched. The entire variable domain, with the rest obtained from reference TRBV2 and TRBJ2-1, is as follows: EPEVTQTPSHQVTQMGQEVILRCVPISNHLYFYWYRQILGQKVEFLVSFYNNEISEKSEIFDDQFSVERPDGSNFTLKIRSTKLEDSAMYFCASSSRDRGYNEQFFGPGTRLTVL.

The V and J genes are TRBV18 and TRBJ1-2, with D possibly TRBD1 on 5 matching bases. The CDR3 is made up of 13 amino acids. CDR1 KGHSH and CDR2 LQKENI come from the germline V gene. V dropped 4 bases and J dropped 2 bases, with 8 bases sitting between them. Here the CDR3 DNA reads TGTGCCAGCTCACTGACAGAGAACTATGGCTACACCTTC. This encodes CASSLTENYGYTF. Full variable domain (rest looked up from reference TRBV18 and TRBJ1-2): NAGVMQNPRHLVRRRGQEARLRCSPMKGHSHVYWYRQLPEEGLKFMVYLQKENIIDESGMPKERFSAEFPKEGPSILRIQQVVRGDSAAYFCASSLTENYGYTFGSGTRLTVV.

The V gene is TRBV7-3, the J gene TRBJ2-1, with a possible D match to TRBD2 (6 bases). CDR3 length: 16 residues. Trimming shortened V by 5 bases and J by 0 bases, and 14 bases separated the two germline ends. The germline CDR1 and CDR2 sequences are SGHTA and FQGTGA. This CDR3 reads CASSQRGTFSYNEQFF. CDR3 coding DNA: TGTGCCAGCAGCCAACGGGGGACGTTCTCCTACAATGAGCAGTTCTTC.

This chain joins TRBV11-3 and TRBJ1-6; D call uncertain. V was cut by 5 bases and J by 7 bases, with 15 bases left in between. CDR3 length: 15 residues. Per the germline V gene, CDR1 is SGHNT and CDR2 is YENEEA. CDR3 residues: CASSPMVTANSPLHF. The DNA for the CDR3 is TGTGCCAGCAGCCCTATGGTCACAGCCAATTCACCCCTCCACTTT. The whole variable domain, remainder taken from reference TRBV11-3 and TRBJ1-6, is EAGVVQSPRYKIIEKKQPVAFWCNPISGHNTLYWYLQNLGQGPELLIRYENEEAVDDSQLPKDRFSAERLKGVDSTLKIQPAELGDSAVYLCASSPMVTANSPLHFGNGTRLTVT.

V is TRBV18 and J is TRBJ2-2, with 10 positions matching TRBD1. V shed 2 bases and J 6 bases; nucleotides not matched to a gene: 0. The CDR3 loop spans 14 amino acids. Germline CDR1 KGHSH, CDR2 LQKENI. This CDR3 is CASSPGTGAGELFF. CDR3 sequence (DNA): TGTGCCAGCTCACCAGGGACAGGGGCCGGGGAGCTGTTTTTT.

This clone was found a few times. J is TRBJ2-5 and V is TRBV12-3 or TRBV12-4; TRBD2 might be the D (6 bases). The CDR3 has 13 amino acids. Trimming removed 3 bases from V and 5 bases from J, with 10 bases in between. The DNA of the CDR3 is TGTGCCAGCAGTTTTATGGGGGGTGAGACCCAGTACTTC. It yields the protein CASSFMGGETQYF.

V gene TRBV25-1 combines with J gene TRBJ2-7; D ambiguous. CDR1 is MGHDK, CDR2 SYGVNS, per germline. With 8 bases removed from V and 0 bases from J, the gap between germline ends came to 23 bases. This CDR3 has 17 residues. The CDR3 protein is CASRGYVTKERSYEQYF. The CDR3, as DNA: TGTGCCAGCCGAGGATACGTTACCAAGGAGCGCTCCTACGAGCAGTACTTC.

Comment on this clone: The sample carries other DNA sequences with the same CDR3. The V and J genes are TRBV15 and TRBJ1-2; maybe TRBD1 (6 bases). This CDR3 has 13 amino acids. Trimming stripped 0 bases from V and 6 bases from J, with 8 bases between. CDR1 is LNHNV and CDR2 is YYDKDF in the germline V gene (reference sequence). This CDR3 reads CATSREEGDGYTF. The CDR3 DNA follows: TGTGCCACCAGCAGAGAAGAGGGGGATGGCTACACCTTC.

The V and J genes are TRBV4-2 and TRBJ1-4, with D tentatively TRBD1 (5 bases). The V gene lost 3 bases and the J gene lost 3 bases, with 14 bases spanning the gap. The CDR3 is 16 amino acids. In germline, CDR1 is LGHNA, CDR2 YNFKEQ. CDR3 sequence (DNA): TGTGCCAGCAGCCATGGAGGGGCAATGGCTAATGAAAAACTGTTTTTT. Encoded protein: CASSHGGAMANEKLFF.

This sequence joins TRBV2 and TRBJ2-2; possible D gene TRBD1, 5 bases. Germline loops: CDR1 SNHLY, CDR2 FYNNEI. V was cut by 6 bases and J by 4 bases, with 15 bases left in between. The length of the CDR3 is 15 residues. CDR3 protein: CASRIQELGTGELFF. CDR3 in DNA: TGTGCCAGCAGAATACAGGAACTCGGCACCGGGGAGCTGTTTTTT. The full variable domain, rest sourced from reference TRBV2 and TRBJ2-2, is EPEVTQTPSHQVTQMGQEVILRCVPISNHLYFYWYRQILGQKVEFLVSFYNNEISEKSEIFDDQFSVERPDGSNFTLKIRSTKLEDSAMYFCASRIQELGTGELFFGEGSRLTVL.

On this clone: In the same sample, other DNA sequences code for this CDR3. Written as DNA, the CDR3 is TGTGCCAGCAGCTTGGTTGCGGGGGGCTCCACAGATACGCAGTATTTT. This translates into CASSLVAGGSTDTQYF. The chain carries TRBV5-5 and TRBJ2-3; 8 bases line up with TRBD2. The CDR3 sequence is 16 residues long. After removal of 0 bases from V and 2 bases from J, the junction contained 5 bases not matched to a gene. In germline, CDR1 is SGHKS, CDR2 YYEKEE (reference sequence).